This T cell receptor beta chain was sequenced in a study of blood T cells in healthy people across ages. Study observations and caveats: For the donors, CMV status was unknown and possibly confounded expanded clonotype changes. Diversity estimates from one million T cells were considered underestimates.

Using a J-beta primer mix together with a sample-barcoded 5' primer, a second PCR was run for about 6 to 12 cycles. Researchers report that a template-switch adaptor with 12 random nucleotides tagged each cDNA molecule. Each CDR3 protein gets one entry after TCRdb re-called the 5' RACE reads with MiXCR. The sample consists of some 1.6 million distinct CDR3 sequences, about 31% of them appearing once. Germline V gene sequence: CDR1 SGDLS, CDR2 YYNGEE. The CDR3 consists of 13 residues. V shed 4 bases and J shed 10 bases, with 17 bases lying between them. As for this clonotype: Its antigen is undetermined.

The chain uses TRBV9 and TRBJ1-1, with a weak D call TRBD1 (6 bases). The sample consisted of blood. The receptor comes from a woman in her twenties or thirties in good health. CDR3 loop: CASSPIQGFLAFF. The CDR3 nucleotides read TGTGCCAGCAGCCCCATCCAGGGGTTTTTAGCTTTCTTT.